The next 11 T cell receptor beta chains were all read from a single sample in a study of blood T cell repertoires in COVID-19. Sequenced by immunoSEQ multiplex PCR; TCRdb stores in-frame clones only, minus some. The sample lists about 68,000 clones, 86% seen once, with less than 7.5% in the top ten. Sequencing used peripheral blood. These receptors originate from a man older than 75 with COVID-19, enrolled during active disease.

The genes are TRBV7-8 and TRBJ2-7; 8 bases are a match to TRBD1. This CDR3 spans 14 amino acids. Germline V lookup: CDR1 SGHVS, CDR2 FQNEAQ. The V segment lost 4 bases and the J segment 6 bases; nucleotides outside the gene matches: 8. CDR3 protein: CASSSGTGTREQYF. The CDR3 DNA is TGTGCCAGCAGCTCCGGGACAGGCACCCGCGAGCAGTACTTC.

This chain connects TRBV9 to TRBJ1-6; D is possibly TRBD1 (6 bases). CDR1 and CDR2 (germline): SGDLS, YYNGEE. This CDR3 is built from 18 residues. V lost 0 bases and J lost 0, with 13 bases in between. This CDR3 reads CASSVEDAGASYNSPLHF. In DNA form, the CDR3 reads TGTGCCAGCAGCGTAGAGGACGCAGGGGCCTCCTATAATTCACCCCTCCACTTT.

The V call is TRBV5-6, the J call TRBJ1-4; TRBD1 matches at 12 bases. This CDR3 is 14 amino acids long. Trimming at V came to 4 bases and at J to 8 bases, leaving 3 bases not matched to a gene. Germline CDR1 is SGHDT and CDR2 is YYEEEE. The CDR3 sequence: CASSAGTGGEKLFF. In DNA, the CDR3 is TGTGCCAGCAGCGCGGGGACAGGGGGCGAAAAACTGTTTTTT. The variable domain in full, completed from reference TRBV5-6 and TRBJ1-4, reads DAGVTQSPTHLIKTRGQQVTLRCSPKSGHDTVSWYQQALGQGPQFIFQYYEEEERQRGNFPDRFSGHQFPNYSSELNVNALLLGDSALYLCASSAGTGGEKLFFGSGTQLSVL.

V usage is TRBV6-5 and J usage is TRBJ1-1; D gene uncertain. Germline loops: CDR1 MNHEY, CDR2 SVGAGI. V dropped 6 bases and J dropped 0 bases, with 14 bases sitting between them. The CDR3 is 15 amino acids. CDR3 DNA sequence: TGTGCCAGCAGGCCTATCCGGGGATTGAACACTGAAGCTTTCTTT. The encoded protein is CASRPIRGLNTEAFF.

The V and J genes are TRBV11-3 and TRBJ1-4; D uncertain. With 1 base removed from V and 3 bases from J, the gap between germline ends came to 9 bases. The CDR3 is 15 amino acids. In germline, CDR1 is SGHNT, CDR2 YENEEA. The CDR3 DNA sequence: TGTGCCAGCAGCTTAGGCCGGGATCCTAATGAAAAACTGTTTTTT. Protein: CASSLGRDPNEKLFF.

This clone was seen more than once but under ten times. The gene calls are TRBV5-4 and TRBJ1-1; 7 positions agree with TRBD1. Per the germline V gene, CDR1 is SGHNT and CDR2 is YYREEE (reference sequence). The J segment lost 1 base and the V segment lost 2 bases, leaving 2 bases of the junction unmatched. The CDR3 contains 14 residues. CDR3 bases: TGTGCCAGCAGCTTCGACAGGGAGAACACTGAAGCTTTCTTT. Translating it yields CASSFDRENTEAFF.

The chain uses TRBV5-1 and TRBJ1-2, with TRBD1 identical over 8 bases. In germline, CDR1 is SGHRS, CDR2 YFSETQ. Trimming cost V 4 bases and J 6 bases; bases outside gene matches: 8. CDR3 length equals 14 residues. The CDR3 coding sequence is TGCGCCAGCAGCGACCTCAGGGGGCTGGATGGCTACACCTTC. Its translation is CASSDLRGLDGYTF.

CDR3 nucleotides: TGTGCCAGCAGTTATAGGGAGTCTAACTATGGCTACACCTTC. Its translation is CASSYRESNYGYTF. The gene calls are TRBV6-5 and TRBJ1-2; D is uncertain. This CDR3 has 14 residues. With 3 bases removed from V and 0 bases from J, the gap between germline ends came to 8 bases. CDR1 is MNHEY, CDR2 SVGAGI, per germline.

This rearrangement joins TRBV6-6 to TRBJ1-2; unclear D gene. From germline, CDR1 is MNHNY and CDR2 SVGAGI (reference sequence). This CDR3 has 15 amino acids. With 0 bases removed from V and 5 bases from J, the gap between germline ends came to 13 bases. The CDR3 sequence: CASSYSDTTTYGYTF. The CDR3 DNA reads TGTGCCAGCAGTTACTCCGATACTACCACGTATGGCTACACCTTC.

The CDR3 nucleotides are TGTGCCAGCAGCCGTCGTCGGGAGGGGGAAAAACTGTTTTTT. It is translated as CASSRRREGEKLFF. V usage is TRBV25-1 and J usage is TRBJ1-4; D possibly corresponds to TRBD1 (5 bases). This CDR3 is built from 14 residues. Germline V CDR1 and CDR2: MGHDK, SYGVNS. Deletions cut 6 bases from V and 8 bases from J, with 16 bases between.

The chain carries TRBV5-1 and TRBJ2-2, with D perhaps TRBD2 (6 bases). This CDR3 spans 13 amino acids. Trimming removed 6 bases at V and 4 bases at J, with 10 bases between. Germline V gene data show CDR1 as SGHRS and CDR2 as YFSETQ. The CDR3 nucleotides read TGCGCCAGCATCCTCGGGAGCACCGGGGAGCTGTTTTTT. This sequence encodes CASILGSTGELFF.